The 18 T cell receptor beta chains in this list originate from one sample, sequenced in a study of blood T cell repertoires in COVID-19. Assay: immunoSEQ multiplex PCR; the TCRdb copy retains only in-frame clones and omits some. The table lists roughly 340,000 clones, around 89% of them singletons. Material: PBMCs or T cells enriched from blood (not recorded which). These receptors all come from a man aged 18 to 30 who had recovered from COVID-19.

This clone appeared once. The chain combines TRBV7-9 with TRBJ1-2; D gene unclear. Trimming left V 0 bases short and J 13 bases short, with 9 bases between. There are 11 residues in the CDR3. Germline CDR1 is SEHNR and CDR2 is FQNEAQ (reference sequence). The CDR3 region is CASSLAAPSTF. The CDR3 nucleotides are TGTGCCAGCAGCTTAGCAGCCCCAAGCACCTTC.

V gene TRBV3-1 (or the pseudogene TRBV3-2) combines with J gene TRBJ2-5; 7 bases line up with TRBD2. This CDR3 is 14 amino acids long. Looked up from germline, CDR1 is LGHDT and CDR2 is YNNKEL (reference sequence). The junction had 9 bases not matched to a gene; V was cut back by 4 bases and J by 7 bases. In DNA, the CDR3 is TGTGCCAGCAGCCTCCGGACTAGTTTGGTGACCCAGTACTTC. Protein sequence: CASSLRTSLVTQYF.

This chain connects TRBV4-1 to TRBJ2-5, with no clear D. From germline, CDR1 is MGHRA and CDR2 YSYEKL. This CDR3 contains 15 residues. Trimming pared 0 bases from V and 0 bases from J, leaving 8 bases between. CDR3 bases: TGCGCCAGCAGCCAAGACTACCTGCACCAAGAGACCCAGTACTTC. Its protein is CASSQDYLHQETQYF.

The DNA for the CDR3 is TGTGCCAGCAGTTACCTCCGGACAATTGAGCAGTACTTC. Its protein is CASSYLRTIEQYF. V gene TRBV6-2 or TRBV6-3 combines with J gene TRBJ2-7; the D gene is possibly TRBD1 (5 bases). The ends were cut back, 2 bases at V and 7 bases at J, with 12 bases in the middle. This CDR3 has 13 amino acids. The germline gives CDR1 MNHEY, CDR2 SVGEGT.

V usage is TRBV5-1 and J usage is TRBJ2-5, with 8 nucleotides matching TRBD2. The junction had 6 bases not matched to a gene; V was cut back by 0 bases and J by 5 bases. The CDR3 length is 15 residues. Germline V gene data show CDR1 as SGHRS and CDR2 as YFSETQ. In DNA, the CDR3 is TGCGCCAGCAGCTTGGGTGGGACTAGAGGGGAGACCCAGTACTTC. Translating it yields CASSLGGTRGETQYF. Supplemented by reference TRBV5-1 and TRBJ2-5, the full variable domain reads KAGVTQTPRYLIKTRGQQVTLSCSPISGHRSVSWYQQTPGQGLQFLFEYFSETQRNKGNFPGRFSGRQFSNSRSEMNVSTLELGDSALYLCASSLGGTRGETQYFGPGTRLLVL.

This rearrangement joins TRBV7-2 to TRBJ2-3; 7 nucleotides align to TRBD2. V shed 2 bases, J shed 1 base, and the junction held 15 bases outside the gene matches. The V gene's germline CDR1 is SGHTA and CDR2 FQGNSA. The length of the CDR3 is 19 residues. In nucleotides, the CDR3 is TGTGCCAGCAGCTTAAAGTCAACTAGCGTAGGACCCGGCACAGATACGCAGTATTTT. This gives the protein CASSLKSTSVGPGTDTQYF. Drawing the rest from reference TRBV7-2 and TRBJ2-3, the complete variable domain is GAGVSQSPSNKVTEKGKDVELRCDPISGHTALYWYRQSLGQGLEFLIYFQGNSAPDKSGLPSDRFSAERTGGSVSTLTIQRTQQEDSAVYLCASSLKSTSVGPGTDTQYFGPGTRLTVL.

This clone has just one count. The chain couples TRBV29-1 to TRBJ2-1; D gene ambiguous. Trimming shortened V by 3 bases and J by 0 bases, and 9 bases separated the two germline ends. CDR1 is SQVTM, CDR2 ANQGSEA, per germline. The CDR3 runs to 14 residues. As DNA, the CDR3 is TGCAGCGTTGAGGAACACAGCTCCTACAATGAGCAGTTCTTC. This codes for CSVEEHSSYNEQFF.

This chain connects TRBV7-3 to TRBJ1-5; D call uncertain. CDR3 length: 13 amino acids. V was pared by 2 bases and J by 6 bases, with 8 bases between. From germline, CDR1 is SGHTA and CDR2 FQGTGA. The CDR3 DNA follows: TGTGCCAGCAGCTTAGTAGGCGGTCAGCCCCAGCATTTT. Amino acid sequence: CASSLVGGQPQHF. The variable domain in full, with the rest retrieved from reference TRBV7-3 and TRBJ1-5, is GAGVSQTPSNKVTEKGKYVELRCDPISGHTALYWYRQSLGQGPEFLIYFQGTGAADDSGLPNDRFFAVRPEGSVSTLKIQRTERGDSAVYLCASSLVGGQPQHFGDGTRLSIL.

About this clone: This sample also contains other DNA sequences that code for the same CDR3. This chain connects TRBV6-5 to TRBJ2-5, with 7 nucleotides matching TRBD2. This CDR3 has 14 amino acids. Germline trimming cut 6 bases from V and 2 bases from J; bases unmatched to any gene: 6. Germline CDR1 is MNHEY and CDR2 is SVGAGI. The CDR3 DNA reads TGTGCCAGCAGCTCCCCGGGGGGACAAGAGACCCAGTACTTC. It codes for CASSSPGGQETQYF.

This clone is a singleton in its sample. The rearrangement uses TRBV12-5 and TRBJ2-3; TRBD2 might be the D (5 bases). Germline V lookup: CDR1 LGHNT, CDR2 FRNRAP. This CDR3 spans 18 amino acids. Trimming pared 0 bases from V and 2 bases from J, leaving 18 bases between. CDR3 bases: TGTGCTAGTGGTTTGGTTGTCGTAAGAGGGCCTTCCACAGATACGCAGTATTTT. Protein: CASGLVVVRGPSTDTQYF.

The table lists this clone with a count of one. The chain has TRBV18 and TRBJ1-2; 7 bases are shared with TRBD1. V dropped 2 bases and J dropped 4; count of bases not matched to a gene: 7. Per germline, CDR1 KGHSH and CDR2 LQKENI. The CDR3 spans 15 residues. The CDR3 DNA sequence: TGTGCCAGCTCACCAATGACAGGGTCGTCCTATGGCTACACCTTC. Its protein is CASSPMTGSSYGYTF. The full variable domain, completed using reference TRBV18 and TRBJ1-2, is NAGVMQNPRHLVRRRGQEARLRCSPMKGHSHVYWYRQLPEEGLKFMVYLQKENIIDESGMPKERFSAEFPKEGPSILRIQQVVRGDSAAYFCASSPMTGSSYGYTFGSGTRLTVV.

This clone was recorded only once. The rearrangement links TRBV6-4 to TRBJ2-2, with a tentative D call TRBD1 (6 bases). CDR3 size: 15 residues. Trimming took 5 bases from V and 0 from J, leaving 10 bases between them. In germline, CDR1 is MRHNA, CDR2 SNTAGT. In DNA, the CDR3 is TGTGCCAGCAGTCCGGACAGCGCGAACACCGGGGAGCTGTTTTTT. Translated, it gives CASSPDSANTGELFF.

The chain joins TRBV9 to TRBJ2-7; TRBD1 matches at 8 bases. CDR3 length: 15 residues. Trimming removed 4 bases from V and 4 bases from J; junction bases left unmatched: 10. Germline V lookup: CDR1 SGDLS, CDR2 YYNGEE. This chain's CDR3 is CASSPRQGTVYEQYF. CDR3 DNA: TGTGCCAGCAGCCCCCGACAGGGGACGGTATACGAGCAGTACTTC.

This rearrangement joins TRBV13 to TRBJ2-1; possibly TRBD2 for D (7 bases). Germline CDR1 and CDR2: PRHDT and FYEKMQ (reference sequence). The CDR3 totals 15 residues. The ends were cut back, 5 bases at V and 5 bases at J, with 16 bases in the middle. The CDR3 here is CASSQGGRGNNEQFF. The CDR3 nucleotides read TGTGCCAGCAGCCAGGGAGGGAGGGGGAACAATGAGCAGTTCTTC. Supplemented by reference TRBV13 and TRBJ2-1, the full variable domain reads AAGVIQSPRHLIKEKRETATLKCYPIPRHDTVYWYQQGPGQDPQFLISFYEKMQSDKGSIPDRFSAQQFSDYHSELNMSSLELGDSALYFCASSQGGRGNNEQFFGPGTRLTVL.

The J gene is TRBJ1-2, the V gene TRBV19, with D possibly TRBD1 on 6 matching bases. This CDR3 spans 11 amino acids. V lost 6 bases and J lost 8, with 10 bases in between. Germline assignment: CDR1 LNHDA and CDR2 SQIVND (reference sequence). CDR3 sequence reads: CASREGGGYTF. The DNA of the CDR3 is TGTGCCAGTAGAGAAGGGGGAGGCTACACCTTC.

The chain links TRBV10-1 to TRBJ2-1, with 7 bases fitting TRBD1. CDR3 size: 13 residues. J gave up 9 bases and V 6 bases, and 8 bases lay outside the gene matches. Germline V gives CDR1 WNHNN, CDR2 SYGVQD (reference sequence). This CDR3 is CASSSLQGSEQFF. In nucleotides, the CDR3 is TGCGCCAGCAGCTCCCTACAGGGGAGTGAGCAGTTCTTC.

The chain employs TRBV7-3 and TRBJ2-2; 9 bases map to TRBD2. J was trimmed by 4 bases and V by 5 bases; bases with no gene match: 5. This CDR3 has 15 amino acids. Germline V gene lookup returns CDR1 SGHTA and CDR2 FQGTGA. CDR3 residues: CASSPSGARTGELFF. CDR3 DNA sequence: TGTGCCAGCAGCCCTAGCGGGGCACGCACCGGGGAGCTGTTTTTT.

The chain is built from TRBV10-3 and TRBJ2-5, with a possible D match to TRBD1 (5 bases). CDR3 size: 16 residues. Per the germline V gene, CDR1 is ENHRY and CDR2 is SYGVKD. Trimming removed 0 bases at V and 5 bases at J, with 16 bases between. CDR3 nucleotide sequence: TGTGCCATCAGTGAGTCCTACTCGCAGGGCTGGGAGACCCAGTACTTC. Its translation: CAISESYSQGWETQYF.